These 27 T cell receptor beta chains originate from one sample sequenced in a study of T cells expressing NK-cell markers. TCRdb re-called the 5' RACE reads and catalogs CDR3 proteins one per entry, DNA excluded. In all, the sample yields fewer than 200,000 distinct CDR3 sequences. Sequencing was done on a sample of blood T cells: a sorted CD56 or NKG2C T cell subset, CD4+ or CD8+ T cells, or bulk PBMC T cells (not recorded which). These receptors originate from a woman aged 18 to 75 in good health.

V is TRBV5-5 and J is TRBJ2-7; TCRdb designates TRBD1, a call that cannot be tested without DNA. The CDR3 extends over 14 amino acids. Germline V lookup: CDR1 SGHKS, CDR2 YYEKEE (reference sequence). The CDR3 sequence is CASSSTGIPYEQYF.

The CDR3 loop is CASSVGGGGGAYEQYF. The gene calls are TRBV9 and TRBJ2-7; the D call from TCRdb, TRBD2, cannot be confirmed without DNA. The CDR3 runs 16 residues. Germline CDR1 and CDR2: SGDLS and YYNGEE. The full variable domain, with the rest looked up from reference TRBV9 and TRBJ2-7, is DSGVTQTPKHLITATGQRVTLRCSPRSGDLSVYWYQQSLDQGLQFLIQYYNGEERAKGNILERFSAQQFPDLHSELNLSSLELGDSALYFCASSVGGGGGAYEQYFGPGTRLTVT.

The V call is TRBV6-2 or TRBV6-3, the J call TRBJ1-2. This CDR3 is built from 13 residues. Per germline, CDR1 MNHEY and CDR2 SVGEGT. The CDR3 loop reads CASRSHNTYGYTF.

The chain employs TRBV3-1 and TRBJ1-6; no DNA is available, so the TRBD1 call from TCRdb remains unchecked. CDR1 is LGHDT and CDR2 is YNNKEL in the germline V gene (reference sequence). This CDR3 has 15 amino acids. CDR3 in amino acids: CASSQGEGYGSPLHF.

The V and J genes are TRBV5-1 and TRBJ1-1; the D call from TCRdb, TRBD1, cannot be confirmed without DNA. The CDR3 sequence is 13 residues long. Germline V gene data show CDR1 as SGHRS and CDR2 as YFSETQ. The CDR3 is CASSLQQDTEAFF.

The J gene is TRBJ1-1, the V gene TRBV29-1; TCRdb proposes TRBD1, but this gene call is untestable without DNA. CDR1 and CDR2 from the germline V gene are SQVTM and ANQGSEA. The CDR3 extends over 13 amino acids. Here the CDR3 reads CSALPRVNTEAFF.

V gene TRBV20-1 combines with J gene TRBJ2-7; TCRdb's D gene call, TRBD2, goes unchecked for lack of DNA. In germline, CDR1 is DFQATT, CDR2 SNEGSKA (reference sequence). The CDR3 is 14 amino acids. The CDR3 sequence: CSANFPGLPYEQYF.

The CDR3 loop reads CATGAPSYNEQFF. The chain is built from TRBV28 and TRBJ2-1; TCRdb calls TRBD1, which cannot be checked without DNA. This CDR3 comprises 13 residues. Germline-derived CDR1 and CDR2 are MDHEN and SYDVKM.

This CDR3 reads CASSQTGYNSPLHF. V gene TRBV7-2 combines with J gene TRBJ1-6. The length of the CDR3 is 14 residues. CDR1 and CDR2 (germline): SGHTA, FQGNSA.

This rearrangement joins TRBV12-3 or TRBV12-4 to TRBJ2-1; TCRdb's D call of TRBD1 is untestable without DNA. CDR3 length: 15 residues. CDR3 amino acids: CASAIRGHSYNEQFF.

The chain employs TRBV12-3 or TRBV12-4 and TRBJ1-2; the TRBD1 assignment by TCRdb is unverifiable without DNA. The CDR3 length is 14 residues. The CDR3 loop reads CASSLEWADYGYTF.

The chain recombines TRBV3-1 with TRBJ2-5; the D call from TCRdb, TRBD1, cannot be confirmed without DNA. Per germline, CDR1 LGHDT and CDR2 YNNKEL (reference sequence). This CDR3 is 13 amino acids long. The CDR3 is CASRQAGGETQYF.

The J gene is TRBJ1-6, the V gene TRBV10-2. The CDR3 runs to 13 residues. Germline V gene sequence: CDR1 WSHSY, CDR2 SAAADI. The chain's CDR3 is CASMVPNLSPLHF.

CDR3 sequence: CSATTVVETQYF. This rearrangement joins TRBV20-1 to TRBJ2-5. The germline V gene encodes CDR1 DFQATT and CDR2 SNEGSKA (reference sequence). The CDR3 sequence is 12 residues long.

This rearrangement joins TRBV7-2 to TRBJ2-3; TCRdb selects TRBD2, and the lack of DNA leaves this call unchecked. This CDR3 contains 17 residues. The V gene's germline CDR1 is SGHTA and CDR2 FQGNSA. CDR3: CASSTSRARPSTDTQYF. Full variable domain (outside the CDR3, taken from reference TRBV7-2 and TRBJ2-3): GAGVSQSPSNKVTEKGKDVELRCDPISGHTALYWYRQSLGQGLEFLIYFQGNSAPDKSGLPSDRFSAERTGGSVSTLTIQRTQQEDSAVYLCASSTSRARPSTDTQYFGPGTRLTVL.

The gene calls are TRBV7-8 and TRBJ1-2; TCRdb proposes TRBD1, but this gene call is untestable without DNA. The CDR3 consists of 16 residues. Germline CDR1 SGHVS, CDR2 FQNEAQ. The CDR3 here is CASSYRAGQGSGGYTF.

This chain uses TRBV5-1 with TRBJ2-2; TCRdb indicates TRBD1, and absent DNA this call remains unverified. In germline, CDR1 is SGHRS, CDR2 YFSETQ. This CDR3 has 16 amino acids. This CDR3 is CASSSTGGENTGELFF.

The chain uses TRBV18 and TRBJ2-7; TCRdb outputs TRBD2, but without DNA this stays unchecked. Germline CDR1 is KGHSH and CDR2 is LQKENI. The CDR3 loop spans 16 amino acids. CDR3 amino acids: CASSPISGGVNYEQYF.

This chain connects TRBV10-3 to TRBJ2-7; the TRBD2 assignment by TCRdb is unverifiable without DNA. This CDR3 spans 13 amino acids. In germline, CDR1 is ENHRY, CDR2 SYGVKD. This CDR3 reads CAISPSGSYEQYF.

The chain combines TRBV12-3 or TRBV12-4 with TRBJ1-1. The CDR3 is 14 amino acids. CDR3 in amino acids: CASSLLGQRTEAFF.

The V gene is TRBV5-1, the J gene TRBJ2-7. Germline V lookup: CDR1 SGHRS, CDR2 YFSETQ. This CDR3 is built from 14 residues. This chain's CDR3 is CASSLGRSAYEQYF.

The chain uses TRBV20-1 and TRBJ1-5; there is no DNA to check the TCRdb D call of TRBD1. The germline CDR1 and CDR2 sequences are DFQATT and SNEGSKA (reference sequence). The CDR3 loop spans 14 amino acids. The CDR3 here is CSAGGQGGRQPQHF.

The chain uses TRBV25-1 and TRBJ2-5. This CDR3 has 14 residues. CDR1 is MGHDK and CDR2 is SYGVNS in the germline V gene. The CDR3 sequence is CASSELRDRETQYF. The full variable domain, in which reference TRBV25-1 and TRBJ2-5 provide the parts outside the CDR3, is EADIYQTPRYLVIGTGKKITLECSQTMGHDKMYWYQQDPGMELHLIHYSYGVNSTEKGDLSSESTVSRIRTEHFPLTLESARPSHTSQYLCASSELRDRETQYFGPGTRLLVL.

The rearrangement joins TRBV30 to TRBJ2-7; TCRdb returns TRBD1, unconfirmable since there is no DNA. The length of the CDR3 is 12 residues. Germline loops: CDR1 GTSNPN, CDR2 SVGIG (reference sequence). CDR3 residues: CAWNRGLYEQYF.

The J gene is TRBJ1-5, the V gene TRBV7-2. The germline V gene encodes CDR1 SGHTA and CDR2 FQGNSA. The CDR3 is made up of 14 amino acids. The CDR3 here is CASSLDSARRPQHF.

V and J are TRBV7-9 and TRBJ2-7; absent DNA, TCRdb's TRBD1 call cannot be checked. The CDR3 extends over 14 amino acids. The germline CDR1 and CDR2 sequences are SEHNR and FQNEAQ (reference sequence). The CDR3 loop is CASSLVGGAYEQYF.

V and J are TRBV20-1 and TRBJ1-4; without DNA, the TCRdb call of TRBD1 cannot be checked. There are 14 residues in the CDR3. Germline CDR1 and CDR2: DFQATT and SNEGSKA (reference sequence). The CDR3 loop reads CSASAGNYNEKLFF.